Following are 13 T cell receptor beta chains from one sample sequenced in a study of blood T cells in healthy people across ages. Together with a sample-barcoded 5' primer, a J-beta primer mix was included in a second PCR lasting roughly 6 to 12 cycles. TCRdb analysed the 5' RACE reads with MiXCR anew, one entry per CDR3 protein. Of about 1.6 million distinct CDR3 sequences in the sample, roughly 30% were seen once. The sample comprised blood. All receptors come from a woman in her 30s in good health.

This clonotype has more than one count but fewer than ten. The rearrangement joins TRBV7-9 to TRBJ2-1; D unresolved. Trimming left V 5 bases short and J 5 bases short, with 13 bases between. The length of the CDR3 is 14 residues. Germline lookup yields CDR1 SEHNR and CDR2 FQNEAQ (reference sequence). This CDR3 reads CASSLVSAHNEQFF. The CDR3, as DNA: TGTGCCAGCAGCCTAGTGAGCGCGCACAATGAGCAGTTCTTC.

The table lists this clonotype with a few counts. The chain recombines TRBV2 with TRBJ2-1; 9 bases line up with TRBD1. The trim removed 6 bases at V and 8 bases at J, leaving 11 bases unmatched. CDR3 size: 15 residues. Germline V gene lookup returns CDR1 SNHLY and CDR2 FYNNEI. Written as DNA, the CDR3 is TGTGCCAGCAGCCCTGGGACAGGGAAGTTTGATGAGCAGTTCTTC. Its protein product is CASSPGTGKFDEQFF.

This clonotype was counted between two and nine times. This chain connects TRBV27 to TRBJ2-3, with a tentative D call TRBD2 (6 bases). CDR3 length: 16 amino acids. V lost 6 bases, J lost 1 base, and 17 bases lay in between. Per the germline V gene, CDR1 is MNHEY and CDR2 is SMNVEV (reference sequence). CDR3 sequence: CASRSSGLTGTDTQYF. The DNA of the CDR3 is TGTGCCAGCAGGTCATCTGGACTAACGGGCACAGATACGCAGTATTTT.

This clonotype was found once. A much larger clone differs from this one at a single base, so this may be a read error. This chain links TRBV4-1 with TRBJ2-5; TRBD1 aligns across 7 bases. The CDR3 consists of 16 residues. The junction had 12 bases not matched to a gene; V was cut back by 3 bases and J by 5 bases. CDR1 is MGHRA, CDR2 YSYEKL, per germline. The chain's CDR3 is CASSQNRGDLWETQYF. CDR3 coding DNA: TGCGCCAGCAGCCAGAACAGGGGCGACCTATGGGAGACCCAGTACTTC.

The chain is built from TRBV5-1 and TRBJ2-7; D gene ambiguous. The V end lost 0 bases, the J end lost 1 base, and 14 bases lay between the germline ends. The V gene's germline CDR1 is SGHRS and CDR2 YFSETQ. This CDR3 is built from 16 residues. In nucleotides, the CDR3 is TGCGCCAGCAGCTTGGAGTCCAGCTGGGTTTCCTACGAGCAGTACTTC. This translates into CASSLESSWVSYEQYF.

The chain combines TRBV12-3 or TRBV12-4 with TRBJ2-1; D uncertain. This CDR3 comprises 12 residues. V lost 5 bases and J lost 10, with 12 bases in between. This chain's CDR3 is CASSPTFGEQFF. The CDR3 DNA sequence: TGTGCCAGCAGTCCTACCTTCGGGGAGCAGTTCTTC.

This clonotype was found a few times. The chain links TRBV3-1 to TRBJ2-5, with 13 nucleotides matching TRBD2. The trim removed 4 bases at V and 0 bases at J, leaving 5 bases unmatched. From germline, CDR1 is LGHDT and CDR2 YNNKEL (reference sequence). This CDR3 spans 17 amino acids. In DNA, the CDR3 is TGTGCCAGCAGCCCGGGGACTAGCGGGGAAAACCAAGAGACCCAGTACTTC. Protein sequence: CASSPGTSGENQETQYF.

A word on this clonotype: A read error is possible here, since a much larger clone lies one base away. The chain uses TRBV14 and TRBJ2-5, with 9 nucleotides matching TRBD1. CDR3 length: 15 amino acids. Germline CDR1 SGHDN, CDR2 FVKESK. This CDR3 is CVSSQEGQGQETQYF. The DNA of the CDR3 is TGTGTCAGCAGCCAGGAGGGACAGGGCCAAGAGACCCAGTACTTC. The variable domain in full, with the rest retrieved from reference TRBV14 and TRBJ2-5, is EAGVTQFPSHSVIEKGQTVTLRCDPISGHDNLYWYRRVMGKEIKFLLHFVKESKQDESGMPNNRFLAERTGGTYSTLKVQPAELEDSGVYFCVSSQEGQGQETQYFGPGTRLLVL.

The rearrangement links TRBV4-1 to TRBJ2-6; 9 nucleotides align to TRBD2. V lost 5 bases to trimming and J lost 0 bases; unmatched junction nucleotides: 11. The germline CDR1 and CDR2 sequences are MGHRA and YSYEKL. The CDR3 runs 19 residues. CDR3 amino acids: CASSWSFSGGPSGANVLTF. The DNA of the CDR3 is TGCGCCAGCAGCTGGTCTTTTAGCGGGGGCCCCTCTGGGGCCAACGTCCTGACTTTC.

The chain uses TRBV12-3 or TRBV12-4 and TRBJ2-3; 9 bases match TRBD2. This CDR3 has 15 amino acids. The V segment lost 5 bases and the J segment 4 bases; nucleotides outside the gene matches: 7. CDR3 sequence reads: CASSRTSVGADTQYF. The CDR3 DNA reads TGTGCCAGCAGTCGGACTAGCGTGGGGGCAGATACGCAGTATTTT.

This clonotype was observed a few times. This sequence joins TRBV11-2 and TRBJ1-2; D unclear. Trimming removed 5 bases from V and 8 bases from J, with 12 bases in between. Germline CDR1 SGHAT, CDR2 FQNNGV. This CDR3 is built from 12 residues. The CDR3 reads CASSTSMRGYTF. The CDR3 coding sequence is TGTGCCAGCAGCACCAGCATGCGAGGCTACACCTTC. The variable domain in full, completed from reference TRBV11-2 and TRBJ1-2, reads EAGVAQSPRYKIIEKRQSVAFWCNPISGHATLYWYQQILGQGPKLLIQFQNNGVVDDSQLPKDRFSAERLKGVDSTLKIQPAKLEDSAVYLCASSTSMRGYTFGSGTRLTVV.

The chain combines TRBV27 with TRBJ2-5, with D perhaps given as TRBD1 or TRBD2 (6 bases each). The CDR3 extends over 14 amino acids. Trimming stripped 5 bases from V and 5 bases from J, with 15 bases between. Germline CDR1 reads MNHEY; CDR2 reads SMNVEV (reference sequence). In DNA, the CDR3 is TGTGCCAGCAGTCCGGGGGCCCCGATGGAGACCCAGTACTTC. This encodes CASSPGAPMETQYF.

The V gene is TRBV21-1, the J gene TRBJ2-3; the table names TRBD1, a call not compared with the DNA. TRBV21-1 corresponds to a pseudogene. CDR3 length: 13 amino acids. This CDR3 reads CASSQGIQDTQYF. The CDR3 region has the DNA TGTGCCAGCAGTCAGGGGATCCAGGATACGCAGTATTTT.